This is a list of T cell receptor beta chains from one sample in a study of cytomegalovirus exposure and HLA in healthy donors. Sequenced by immunoSEQ multiplex PCR; TCRdb stores in-frame clones only, minus some. This sample has 95,000 to 120,000 clones, with roughly 71% found just once. The specimen sequenced was PBMCs. The receptors were sampled from a young man in good health and CMV-seropositive. Both conserved end residues are part of each CDR3. Each record gives: CDR3 DNA, CDR3 protein, clone size, D gene, J gene, V gene, CDR3 length. The D gene is left open where the match is weak. Size is omitted from some rows. Given values are once, few, many or a class for expanded clones.

CDR3 DNA: TGTGCCAGCAGCACGGGACTAGCGGGGGCACACAATGAGCAGTTCTTC
CDR3 protein: CASSTGLAGAHNEQFF
clone size: .
D gene: TRBD2
J gene: TRBJ2-1
V gene: TRBV7-3
CDR3 length: 16

CDR3 DNA: TGTGCCAGCAGTTTATCTCATAGGGACAGGCACTACACCTTC
CDR3 protein: CASSLSHRDRHYTF
clone size: .
D gene: TRBD1
J gene: TRBJ1-2
V gene: TRBV28
CDR3 length: 14

CDR3 DNA: TGTGCCAGCAGGATGACAGGGAAAAGCACAGATACGCAGTATTTT
CDR3 protein: CASRMTGKSTDTQYF
clone size: few
D gene: TRBD1
J gene: TRBJ2-3
V gene: TRBV28
CDR3 length: 15

CDR3 DNA: TGTGCCAGCAGCTTAATTTGGGGGGGAGCTAACTATGGCTACACCTTC
CDR3 protein: CASSLIWGGANYGYTF
clone size: few
D gene: .
J gene: TRBJ1-2
V gene: TRBV7-2
CDR3 length: 16

CDR3 DNA: TGTGCCAGCACTCAGGGTAGCCCCGATACGCAGTATTTT
CDR3 protein: CASTQGSPDTQYF
clone size: .
D gene: .
J gene: TRBJ2-3
V gene: TRBV6-5
CDR3 length: 13

CDR3 DNA: TGTGCCAGTAGTATGTGGGGGACAGATACTGACGCAACGGGGAATGAGCAGTTCTTC
CDR3 protein: CASSMWGTDTDATGNEQFF
clone size: .
D gene: TRBD1
J gene: TRBJ2-1
V gene: TRBV19
CDR3 length: 19

CDR3 DNA: TGTGCCAGCAGTGAGGGGACTAGCACCGGGGAGCTGTTTTTT
CDR3 protein: CASSEGTSTGELFF
clone size: many
D gene: TRBD2
J gene: TRBJ2-2
V gene: TRBV6-4
CDR3 length: 14

CDR3 DNA: TGTGCCAGTACGCCAGGCAATCAGCCCCAGCATTTT
CDR3 protein: CASTPGNQPQHF
clone size: .
D gene: .
J gene: TRBJ1-5
V gene: TRBV2
CDR3 length: 12

CDR3 DNA: TGCAGCGTTGAATGGGAAGGGGTGAGCTCCTACAATGAGCAGTTCTTC
CDR3 protein: CSVEWEGVSSYNEQFF
clone size: .
D gene: .
J gene: TRBJ2-1
V gene: TRBV29-1
CDR3 length: 16

CDR3 DNA: TGTGCTAGTGGTTTGAGCCTAGCGGGGCCGGAGGGGTACAATGAGCAGTTCTTC
CDR3 protein: CASGLSLAGPEGYNEQFF
clone size: .
D gene: TRBD2
J gene: TRBJ2-1
V gene: TRBV12-5
CDR3 length: 18

CDR3 DNA: TGTGTCAGCAGATCTCAACAGGAAATGAACACTGAAGCTTTCTTT
CDR3 protein: CVSRSQQEMNTEAFF
clone size: .
D gene: .
J gene: TRBJ1-1
V gene: TRBV5-6
CDR3 length: 15

CDR3 DNA: TGTGCCAGCAGCGTAGGGTGGGACAGAGCCAAAAACATTCAGTACTTC
CDR3 protein: CASSVGWDRAKNIQYF
clone size: .
D gene: TRBD1
J gene: TRBJ2-4
V gene: TRBV9
CDR3 length: 16

CDR3 DNA: TGTGCCAGCAGCCGACGGACAGGGGAAAACTATGGCTACACCTTC
CDR3 protein: CASSRRTGENYGYTF
clone size: few
D gene: TRBD1
J gene: TRBJ1-2
V gene: TRBV7-4
CDR3 length: 15

CDR3 DNA: TGTGCCAGCAGTTTTACAGGGGAACACGCCTATAATTCACCCCTCCACTTT
CDR3 protein: CASSFTGEHAYNSPLHF
clone size: .
D gene: TRBD1
J gene: TRBJ1-6
V gene: TRBV2
CDR3 length: 17

CDR3 DNA: TGCGCCAGTGACAGGGGGCTGGGGGAGACCCAGTACTTC
CDR3 protein: CASDRGLGETQYF
clone size: .
D gene: TRBD1
J gene: TRBJ2-5
V gene: TRBV10-2
CDR3 length: 13

CDR3 DNA: TGTGCCAGCAGAATCCGGGACTCCACTGAAGCTTTCTTT
CDR3 protein: CASRIRDSTEAFF
clone size: .
D gene: .
J gene: TRBJ1-1
V gene: TRBV2
CDR3 length: 13

CDR3 DNA: TGTGCCAGCTCACTTAATCCCGGGACAGTCTACGAGCAGTACTTC
CDR3 protein: CASSLNPGTVYEQYF
clone size: .
D gene: TRBD1
J gene: TRBJ2-7
V gene: TRBV18
CDR3 length: 15

CDR3 DNA: TGTGCCATCAGTGCACGTTCAGGGTTCAACGAGCAGTACTTC
CDR3 protein: CAISARSGFNEQYF
clone size: .
D gene: .
J gene: TRBJ2-7
V gene: TRBV10-3
CDR3 length: 14

CDR3 DNA: TGTGCCAGCAGTTTCCGGCAGGATCGACAGCCCCAGCATTTT
CDR3 protein: CASSFRQDRQPQHF
clone size: .
D gene: .
J gene: TRBJ1-5
V gene: TRBV28
CDR3 length: 14

CDR3 DNA: TGTGCCATCAGTGATTTCGGGGTACGAAATGGCTACACCTTC
CDR3 protein: CAISDFGVRNGYTF
clone size: .
D gene: .
J gene: TRBJ1-2
V gene: TRBV10-3
CDR3 length: 14

CDR3 DNA: TGCAGCGTTGTTTTGGCGGGGGGCCCCGAATACTTC
CDR3 protein: CSVVLAGGPEYF
clone size: .
D gene: TRBD2
J gene: TRBJ2-5
V gene: TRBV29-1
CDR3 length: 12

CDR3 DNA: TGTGCCAGCAGCCTTCGGGATATGAACACTGAAGCTTTCTTT
CDR3 protein: CASSLRDMNTEAFF
clone size: .
D gene: .
J gene: TRBJ1-1
V gene: TRBV5-4
CDR3 length: 14

CDR3 DNA: TGTGCCAGCAGCGAGCTACAGGGCTCTGAGCAGTTCTTC
CDR3 protein: CASSELQGSEQFF
clone size: few
D gene: .
J gene: TRBJ2-1
V gene: TRBV9
CDR3 length: 13

CDR3 DNA: TGTGCCAGCAGTCTTTGGAGGGGGCCCACAGATACGCAGTATTTT
CDR3 protein: CASSLWRGPTDTQYF
clone size: .
D gene: .
J gene: TRBJ2-3
V gene: TRBV2
CDR3 length: 15

CDR3 DNA: TGTGCCAGCAGCGCCCCGACAGCCGCCTCGTGGGGCAATGAGCAGTTCTTC
CDR3 protein: CASSAPTAASWGNEQFF
clone size: .
D gene: .
J gene: TRBJ2-1
V gene: TRBV5-6
CDR3 length: 17

CDR3 DNA: TGTGCCAGCAGCGGCCAGGGGGCCTACGAGCAGTACTTC
CDR3 protein: CASSGQGAYEQYF
clone size: .
D gene: TRBD1
J gene: TRBJ2-7
V gene: TRBV9
CDR3 length: 13

CDR3 DNA: TGCGCCAGCAGCGGAACAGGGGAAGGGCCCCAGCATTTT
CDR3 protein: CASSGTGEGPQHF
clone size: .
D gene: TRBD1
J gene: TRBJ1-5
V gene: TRBV5-1
CDR3 length: 13

CDR3 DNA: TGTGCCAGCAGCGCCCGGACTAGCCGGCAAGAGACCCAGTACTTC
CDR3 protein: CASSARTSRQETQYF
clone size: .
D gene: TRBD2
J gene: TRBJ2-5
V gene: TRBV9
CDR3 length: 15

CDR3 DNA: TGTGCCAGCAGCCAACCTAGAGGCGAGCAGTTCTTC
CDR3 protein: CASSQPRGEQFF
clone size: .
D gene: .
J gene: TRBJ2-1
V gene: TRBV4-2
CDR3 length: 12

CDR3 DNA: TGTGCCAGCAGGAGGGTGACTGAAGCTTTCTTT
CDR3 protein: CASRRVTEAFF
clone size: .
D gene: .
J gene: TRBJ1-1
V gene: TRBV25-1
CDR3 length: 11

CDR3 DNA: TGTGCCAGCAGCCCGATACGGACTAGCGGGGGGCTGACTACGTACAATGAGCAGTTCTTC
CDR3 protein: CASSPIRTSGGLTTYNEQFF
clone size: .
D gene: TRBD2
J gene: TRBJ2-1
V gene: TRBV11-3
CDR3 length: 20

CDR3 DNA: TGCGCCAGCAGCTTGGCGCCCGGACCCGGGGACACTGAAGCTTTCTTT
CDR3 protein: CASSLAPGPGDTEAFF
clone size: .
D gene: .
J gene: TRBJ1-1
V gene: TRBV5-1
CDR3 length: 16

CDR3 DNA: TGCGCCAGCAGCTTGGGCCGGAGCACAGATACGCAGTATTTT
CDR3 protein: CASSLGRSTDTQYF
clone size: .
D gene: .
J gene: TRBJ2-3
V gene: TRBV5-1
CDR3 length: 14